This entry lists 13 T cell receptor beta chains sequenced from one sample in a study of blood T cell repertoires in COVID-19. Assay: immunoSEQ multiplex PCR; the TCRdb copy retains only in-frame clones and omits some. Counted here are about 220,000 clones, roughly 80% occurring once; the ten biggest clones make up 15% to 20%. The material sequenced was peripheral blood. These receptors all stem from a young man with active or convalescent COVID-19.

This clone was observed once. The chain joins TRBV28 to TRBJ1-4; D is unclear. CDR1 and CDR2 (germline): MDHEN, SYDVKM. Trimming cost V 3 bases and J 8 bases, with 10 bases left between them. This CDR3 has 13 amino acids. The CDR3 bases are TGTGCCAGCAGTTTCGGGATTCGGGAAAAACTGTTTTTT. The encoded protein is CASSFGIREKLFF.

This chain joins TRBV6-5 and TRBJ1-1; weak D call: TRBD1 (5 bases). CDR3 length: 15 amino acids. V lost 0 bases, J lost 0 bases, and 8 bases lay in between. Germline CDR1 reads MNHEY; CDR2 reads SVGAGI. In DNA form, the CDR3 reads TGTGCCAGCAGTTACTCGCTACAGGTGAACACTGAAGCTTTCTTT. Amino acid sequence: CASSYSLQVNTEAFF.

The chain joins TRBV4-1 to TRBJ1-6; D possibly corresponds to TRBD1 (5 bases). V lost 1 base, J lost 6 bases, and 10 bases lay in between. This CDR3 region has 15 residues. Germline V gene lookup returns CDR1 MGHRA and CDR2 YSYEKL. CDR3 sequence: CASSQVAGTNSPLHF. The CDR3 bases are TGCGCCAGCAGCCAAGTGGCGGGGACTAATTCACCCCTCCACTTT.

V and J are TRBV7-2 and TRBJ2-5, with a weak D call TRBD2 (6 bases). The V gene lost 4 bases and the J gene lost 1 base, with 16 bases spanning the gap. In germline, CDR1 is SGHTA, CDR2 FQGNSA. This CDR3 is built from 16 residues. CDR3 sequence (DNA): TGTGCCAGCAGCTCCGCAATTGTGGGAGGCCAAGAGACCCAGTACTTC. It is translated as CASSSAIVGGQETQYF.

The rearrangement links TRBV29-1 to TRBJ2-5; weak D call: TRBD2 (5 bases). Germline CDR1 is SQVTM and CDR2 is ANQGSEA. The CDR3 is made up of 12 amino acids. The V end lost 1 base, the J end lost 5 bases, and 8 bases lay between the germline ends. The CDR3 spells CSVEASSETQYF. Here the CDR3 DNA reads TGCAGCGTTGAAGCTAGCAGCGAGACCCAGTACTTC.

The V call is TRBV27, the J call TRBJ1-1, with a possible D match to TRBD1 (5 bases). Per the germline V gene, CDR1 is MNHEY and CDR2 is SMNVEV (reference sequence). This CDR3 is 14 amino acids long. Deletions cut 6 bases from V and 5 bases from J, with 16 bases between. The CDR3 loop is CASSLRVGGTEAFF. The CDR3, as DNA: TGTGCCAGCAGCCTCCGGGTTGGGGGGACTGAAGCTTTCTTT.

This sequence joins TRBV29-1 and TRBJ1-1, with 7 bases identical to TRBD1. CDR3 length: 14 amino acids. The V gene's germline CDR1 is SQVTM and CDR2 ANQGSEA. V lost 5 bases and J lost 3; bases outside the gene matches: 9. This chain's CDR3 is CSVWTSRGDTEAFF. The CDR3 region has the DNA TGCAGCGTTTGGACTAGCAGGGGGGACACTGAAGCTTTCTTT.

The chain combines TRBV19 with TRBJ1-2, with a tentative D call TRBD1 (6 bases). The V and J ends lost 7 bases and 1 base respectively, with 19 bases between them. This CDR3 is 16 amino acids long. CDR1 and CDR2 (germline): LNHDA, SQIVND (reference sequence). The CDR3 coding sequence is TGTGCCAGTACCGAGGACAGCTCCAACCTTAACTATGGCTACACCTTC. Translated: CASTEDSSNLNYGYTF.

The CDR3 DNA reads TGTGCCAGCGAGGGTATGAACACTGAAGCTTTCTTT. Protein sequence: CASEGMNTEAFF. The rearrangement uses TRBV13 and TRBJ1-1; no clear D. Germline CDR1 is PRHDT and CDR2 is FYEKMQ (reference sequence). V was clipped by 8 bases and J by 0 bases, with 7 bases between them. CDR3 length equals 12 residues.

The chain recombines TRBV28 with TRBJ1-1; no clear D. The V end was cut by 7 bases, the J end by 6 bases, with 6 bases between. This CDR3 comprises 10 residues. Germline CDR1 MDHEN, CDR2 SYDVKM. The CDR3 DNA is TGTGCCAGCACGGGTCCTGAAGCTTTCTTT. It specifies CASTGPEAFF.

This chain joins TRBV15 and TRBJ1-5; D remains unclear. V was cut by 7 bases and J by 5 bases, with 15 bases left in between. The germline V gene has CDR1 LNHNV and CDR2 YYDKDF (reference sequence). The CDR3 is made up of 14 amino acids. CDR3 sequence (DNA): TGTGCCACCAATCATGAGGGTAGTCATCAGCCCCAGCATTTT. Residues: CATNHEGSHQPQHF.

J is TRBJ1-1 and V is TRBV7-8, with TRBD1 matching over 8 bases. Germline-derived CDR1 and CDR2 are SGHVS and FQNEAQ. CDR3 length: 14 amino acids. J was trimmed by 8 bases and V by 7 bases; bases with no gene match: 12. The CDR3 spells CASTIDRGAGEAFF. The CDR3 DNA follows: TGTGCCAGCACCATAGACAGGGGCGCCGGAGAAGCTTTCTTT.

This rearrangement joins TRBV10-3 to TRBJ2-1; D is uncertain. This CDR3 is 13 amino acids long. CDR1 and CDR2 (germline): ENHRY, SYGVKD. Trimming pared 10 bases from V and 8 bases from J, leaving 18 bases between. The CDR3 DNA is TGTGCCACCCTCCAGTCCGGTGCGGATGAGCAGTTCTTC. Amino acid sequence: CATLQSGADEQFF.